Following are 26 T cell receptor beta chains from one sample sequenced in a study of technical replicates of blood from a handful of donors. Produced via immunoSEQ multiplex PCR; TCRdb's table is partial and in-frame only. The sample lists approximately 97,000 clones; about 95% were seen once. The sample comprised T cells isolated from PBMCs. These receptors were taken from a human donor in good health.

The chain carries TRBV6-1 and TRBJ1-1; tentative D call: TRBD1 (5 bases). V lost 5 bases, J lost 6 bases, and 16 bases lay in between. CDR3 size: 14 residues. Germline V lookup: CDR1 MNHNS, CDR2 SASEGT. The CDR3 nucleotides are TGTGCCAGCAGTTATACCAGGGATGTCTCTGAAGCTTTCTTT. The encoded protein is CASSYTRDVSEAFF.

In DNA, the CDR3 is TGTGCCAGCACCCCGGGGACTAGCGGACGGAATGAGCAGTTCTTC. Its translation: CASTPGTSGRNEQFF. This chain links TRBV28 with TRBJ2-1, with TRBD2 matching over 11 bases. V was clipped by 7 bases and J by 7 bases; unmatched bases: 9. Per the germline V gene, CDR1 is MDHEN and CDR2 is SYDVKM. The CDR3 contains 15 residues. Full variable domain (remainder filled in from reference TRBV28 and TRBJ2-1): DVKVTQSSRYLVKRTGEKVFLECVQDMDHENMFWYRQDPGLGLRLIYFSYDVKMKEKGDIPEGYSVSREKKERFSLILESASTNQTSMYLCASTPGTSGRNEQFFGPGTRLTVL.

The chain links TRBV19 to TRBJ2-1, with TRBD2 identical over 12 bases. The trim removed 6 bases at V and 4 bases at J, leaving 7 bases unmatched. The CDR3 consists of 16 residues. The germline V gene encodes CDR1 LNHDA and CDR2 SQIVND (reference sequence). Written as DNA, the CDR3 is TGTGCCAGTAGCCTCGGACTAGCGGGACTTTACAATGAGCAGTTCTTC. This encodes CASSLGLAGLYNEQFF.

This chain uses TRBV4-1 with TRBJ2-1; 9 bases are a match to TRBD2. This CDR3 is 16 amino acids long. V lost 6 bases, J lost 5 bases, and 11 bases stayed unmatched. Germline CDR1 MGHRA, CDR2 YSYEKL. The CDR3 nucleotides read TGCGCCAGCAGGTATTATATAGCGGGAGAGGACAATGAGCAGTTCTTC. Its protein product is CASRYYIAGEDNEQFF.

The V call is TRBV19, the J call TRBJ1-5, with a weak D call TRBD1 (6 bases). This CDR3 is 16 amino acids long. The ends were cut back, 3 bases at V and 2 bases at J, with 14 bases in the middle. The germline gives CDR1 LNHDA, CDR2 SQIVND (reference sequence). CDR3 nucleotides: TGTGCCAGTAGTATTAATGTTGGGGGCCGCAATCAGCCCCAGCATTTT. Its translation is CASSINVGGRNQPQHF.

CDR3 residues: CASSFGSENYEQYF. CDR3 in DNA: TGTGCCAGCAGCTTCGGTAGCGAAAACTACGAGCAGTACTTC. The chain joins TRBV5-4 to TRBJ2-7; TRBD2 is a possible D gene (5 bases). Germline assignment: CDR1 SGHNT and CDR2 YYREEE (reference sequence). V lost 2 bases and J 3 bases, leaving 12 bases between the germline ends. The CDR3 sequence is 14 residues long. Looking up the rest from reference TRBV5-4 and TRBJ2-7 gives the full variable domain: ETGVTQSPTHLIKTRGQQVTLRCSSQSGHNTVSWYQQALGQGPQFIFQYYREEENGRGNFPPRFSGLQFPNYSSELNVNALELDDSALYLCASSFGSENYEQYFGPGTRLTVT.

The rearrangement links TRBV7-6 to TRBJ1-1; a possible D gene is TRBD1 (5 bases). This CDR3 comprises 15 residues. CDR1 SGHVS and CDR2 FNYEAQ come from the germline V gene. The V end was cut by 5 bases, the J end by 5 bases, with 18 bases between. The CDR3 loop reads CASSPPGTEGTEAFF. DNA for the CDR3: TGTGCCAGCAGCCCCCCCGGGACGGAGGGGACTGAAGCTTTCTTT.

The chain is built from TRBV14 and TRBJ2-2, with 10 bases lining up with TRBD2. Per germline, CDR1 SGHDN and CDR2 FVKESK. V gave up 5 bases and J gave up 4 bases; unmatched junction bases: 4. The CDR3 runs 15 residues. The CDR3 here is CASSELAGSTGELFF. CDR3 DNA: TGTGCCAGCAGCGAACTAGCGGGATCCACCGGGGAGCTGTTTTTT.

As DNA, the CDR3 is TGTGCCAGCAGCCTAAGAAGACAGGGGAATGAAGCTTTCTTT. Amino acids: CASSLRRQGNEAFF. V gene TRBV7-9 combines with J gene TRBJ1-1; 8 bases line up with TRBD1. V shed 5 bases and J 7 bases; nucleotides not matched to a gene: 9. The germline gives CDR1 SEHNR, CDR2 FQNEAQ (reference sequence). The CDR3 has 14 amino acids.

The V and J genes are TRBV28 and TRBJ2-2; TRBD1 agrees at 9 bases. Germline trimming cut 8 bases from V and 5 bases from J; bases unmatched to any gene: 6. From germline, CDR1 is MDHEN and CDR2 SYDVKM. The CDR3 length is 14 residues. The CDR3 protein is CASGRDRETGELFF. The CDR3 nucleotides read TGTGCCAGCGGCAGGGACAGGGAAACCGGGGAGCTGTTTTTT.

The chain couples TRBV5-6 to TRBJ2-1, with 8 bases that match TRBD1. V was clipped by 4 bases and J by 9 bases; unmatched bases: 12. Germline assignment: CDR1 SGHDT and CDR2 YYEEEE. The CDR3 is 15 amino acids. The CDR3 reads CASSPRGRPLGEQFF. The CDR3 DNA sequence: TGTGCCAGCAGCCCCAGGGGGCGACCTCTCGGTGAGCAGTTCTTC. The full variable domain, its missing parts supplied by reference TRBV5-6 and TRBJ2-1, is DAGVTQSPTHLIKTRGQQVTLRCSPKSGHDTVSWYQQALGQGPQFIFQYYEEEERQRGNFPDRFSGHQFPNYSSELNVNALLLGDSALYLCASSPRGRPLGEQFFGPGTRLTVL.

V gene TRBV27 combines with J gene TRBJ1-1; D unclear. The germline V and J ends were trimmed by 6 bases and 2 bases, with 10 bases remaining between them. CDR1 is MNHEY, CDR2 SMNVEV, per germline (reference sequence). The CDR3 is 13 amino acids. The CDR3 protein is CASRMTPNTEAFF. In DNA form, the CDR3 reads TGTGCCAGCAGAATGACACCAAACACTGAAGCTTTCTTT.

V is TRBV29-1 and J is TRBJ2-7; 7 nucleotides line up with TRBD1. Germline trimming cut 3 bases from V and 5 bases from J; bases unmatched to any gene: 7. Germline CDR1 reads SQVTM; CDR2 reads ANQGSEA. The CDR3 loop spans 13 amino acids. CDR3 in amino acids: CSVEPTGNHEQYF. In DNA form, the CDR3 reads TGCAGCGTTGAGCCGACAGGGAACCACGAGCAGTACTTC.

The DNA for the CDR3 is TGCGCCAGCAGCTTGGCCGGGAACTTTGGCACAGATACGCAGTATTTT. Translating gives CASSLAGNFGTDTQYF. The rearrangement joins TRBV5-1 to TRBJ2-3; the D gene is possibly TRBD2 (5 bases). Trimming took 0 bases from V and 1 from J, leaving 12 bases between them. The germline gives CDR1 SGHRS, CDR2 YFSETQ. This CDR3 contains 16 residues.

This clone was seen just once. The chain has TRBV13 and TRBJ2-7; D perhaps matches TRBD2 (5 bases). This CDR3 is built from 15 residues. Trimming pared 5 bases from V and 5 bases from J, leaving 19 bases between. Germline V CDR1 and CDR2: PRHDT, FYEKMQ (reference sequence). CDR3 sequence (DNA): TGTGCCAGCAGCCGGAGTGAGGGAGAGTTCCACGAGCAGTACTTC. Protein: CASSRSEGEFHEQYF. Full variable domain (missing parts from reference TRBV13 and TRBJ2-7): AAGVIQSPRHLIKEKRETATLKCYPIPRHDTVYWYQQGPGQDPQFLISFYEKMQSDKGSIPDRFSAQQFSDYHSELNMSSLELGDSALYFCASSRSEGEFHEQYFGPGTRLTVT.

The chain couples TRBV5-1 to TRBJ1-4; D unclear. Germline V gene sequence: CDR1 SGHRS, CDR2 YFSETQ. Trimming removed 0 bases from V and 8 bases from J, with 17 bases in between. The CDR3 runs 16 residues. This chain's CDR3 is CASSLALDRGREKLFF. In nucleotides, the CDR3 is TGCGCCAGCAGCTTGGCCTTGGACCGCGGGAGGGAAAAACTGTTTTTT.

The J gene is TRBJ2-1, the V gene TRBV11-3; 12 bases match TRBD2. CDR1 SGHNT and CDR2 YENEEA come from the germline V gene. With 1 base clipped from V and 11 bases from J, the junction kept 9 bases outside the gene matches. CDR3 length: 16 residues. The CDR3 is CASSLVLTSGSWKQFF. The CDR3 DNA reads as TGTGCCAGCAGCTTAGTTTTGACTAGCGGGAGTTGGAAGCAGTTCTTC.

The CDR3 region is CASSLQGADTGELFF. The CDR3 DNA follows: TGTGCCAGCAGTTTACAGGGGGCGGACACCGGGGAGCTGTTTTTT. This rearrangement joins TRBV28 to TRBJ2-2; 8 bases align to TRBD1. The length of the CDR3 is 15 residues. Germline CDR1 MDHEN, CDR2 SYDVKM. Losses at the gene ends were 2 bases for V and 3 bases for J; bases not matched to a gene: 2.

The V call is TRBV6-4, the J call TRBJ1-5; D not resolved. This CDR3 is built from 14 residues. CDR1 is MRHNA, CDR2 SNTAGT, per germline. The ends were cut back, 2 bases at V and 2 bases at J, with 7 bases in the middle. As DNA, the CDR3 is TGTGCCAGCAGTGACCACCCGGGCAATCAGCCCCAGCATTTT. Its protein product is CASSDHPGNQPQHF.

This rearrangement joins TRBV19 to TRBJ2-2; TRBD2 agrees at 9 bases. Germline-derived CDR1 and CDR2 are LNHDA and SQIVND (reference sequence). This CDR3 is built from 16 residues. V lost 3 bases, J lost 6 bases, and 8 bases stayed unmatched. CDR3 sequence: CASSIRGLAGPGELFF. The CDR3 bases are TGTGCCAGTAGTATCCGGGGTCTAGCGGGACCCGGGGAGCTGTTTTTT. Full variable domain (outside the CDR3, taken from reference TRBV19 and TRBJ2-2): DGGITQSPKYLFRKEGQNVTLSCEQNLNHDAMYWYRQDPGQGLRLIYYSQIVNDFQKGDIAEGYSVSREKKESFPLTVTSAQKNPTAFYLCASSIRGLAGPGELFFGEGSRLTVL.

The rearrangement joins TRBV18 to TRBJ1-1, with TRBD1 matching over 7 bases. Germline values: CDR1 KGHSH, CDR2 LQKENI. With V trimmed by 4 bases and J by 0 bases, 5 bases remained unmatched. The CDR3 has 15 residues. For the CDR3, the DNA is TGTGCCAGCTCACGGGGACAGTTCATGAACACTGAAGCTTTCTTT. Translated: CASSRGQFMNTEAFF.

The gene calls are TRBV19 and TRBJ1-3; 7 positions match TRBD1. With V trimmed by 4 bases and J by 2 bases, 11 bases remained unmatched. There are 17 residues in the CDR3. The germline V gene encodes CDR1 LNHDA and CDR2 SQIVND (reference sequence). CDR3 protein: CASSTTYLTGAGNTIYF. The CDR3 DNA is TGTGCCAGTAGTACGACTTACCTAACAGGGGCTGGAAACACCATATATTTT.

V and J are TRBV19 and TRBJ2-3, with TRBD2 matching 8 bases. This CDR3 has 14 residues. V dropped 11 bases and J dropped 4; count of bases not matched to a gene: 11. Germline V gene lookup returns CDR1 LNHDA and CDR2 SQIVND (reference sequence). DNA of the CDR3: TGTGCCTCTAAGGTAACGGGAGGGCCAGATACGCAGTATTTT. Its protein product is CASKVTGGPDTQYF.

V gene TRBV7-8 combines with J gene TRBJ2-1; TRBD2 might be the D (5 bases). The germline gives CDR1 SGHVS, CDR2 FQNEAQ. The CDR3 runs 17 residues. Trimming left V 4 bases short and J 6 bases short, with 22 bases between. The CDR3 coding sequence is TGTGCCAGCAGCTCGAAGGACCTAGCTTCTATAGCCAATGAGCAGTTCTTC. This sequence encodes CASSSKDLASIANEQFF. Filled out from reference TRBV7-8 and TRBJ2-1, the complete variable domain reads GAGVSQSPRYKVAKRGQDVALRCDPISGHVSLFWYQQALGQGPEFLTYFQNEAQLDKSGLPSDRFFAERPEGSVSTLKIQRTQQEDSAVYLCASSSKDLASIANEQFFGPGTRLTVL.

J is TRBJ2-7 and V is TRBV14; the D gene is possibly TRBD2 (5 bases). In germline, CDR1 is SGHDN, CDR2 FVKESK. V lost 4 bases and J 5 bases, leaving 21 bases between the germline ends. The CDR3 spans 16 residues. CDR3 coding DNA: TGTGCCAGCAGCCCCCCAATCCCCGGGAAAACCCACGAGCAGTACTTC. This translates into CASSPPIPGKTHEQYF.

This clone was counted once. This chain connects TRBV19 to TRBJ2-7; weak D call: TRBD2 (5 bases). The CDR3 has 16 residues. Germline V CDR1 and CDR2: LNHDA, SQIVND (reference sequence). Trimming cost V 6 bases and J 2 bases, with 20 bases left between them. The CDR3 DNA follows: TGTGCCAGTAGCCCTCCGACGGGGTTAGTCACCTACGAGCAGTACTTC. It translates to CASSPPTGLVTYEQYF.